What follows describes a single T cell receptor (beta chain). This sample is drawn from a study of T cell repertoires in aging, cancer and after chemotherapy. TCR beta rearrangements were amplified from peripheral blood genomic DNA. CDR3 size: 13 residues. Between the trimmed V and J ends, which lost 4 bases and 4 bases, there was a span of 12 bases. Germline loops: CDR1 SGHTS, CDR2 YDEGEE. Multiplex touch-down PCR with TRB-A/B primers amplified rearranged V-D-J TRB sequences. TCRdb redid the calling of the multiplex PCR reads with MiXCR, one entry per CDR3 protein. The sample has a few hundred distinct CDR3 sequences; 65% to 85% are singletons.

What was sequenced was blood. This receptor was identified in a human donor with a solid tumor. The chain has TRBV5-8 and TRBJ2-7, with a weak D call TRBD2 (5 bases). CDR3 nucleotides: TGTGCCAGCAGCATCGAGCGGAAGTACGAGCAGTACTTC. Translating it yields CASSIERKYEQYF.